These 9 T cell receptor beta chains came from one sample sequenced in a study of blood T cell repertoires in COVID-19. The protocol was immunoSEQ multiplex PCR, while the TCRdb copy is restricted to in-frame clones and leaves out a portion. The table shows around 84,000 clones, with around nine tenths occurring only once. Sequencing was done on a sample of peripheral blood. The origin of the receptors is a man older than 75 with active or convalescent COVID-19.

This chain connects TRBV24-1 to TRBJ1-2, with D maybe TRBD1 (5 bases). V was trimmed by 4 bases and J by 6 bases, leaving 11 bases between them. The CDR3 length is 13 residues. Germline assignment: CDR1 KGHDR and CDR2 SFDVKD. The CDR3 DNA reads TGTGCCACCAGTGACGGGTCCAGGGATGGCTACACCTTC. The encoded protein is CATSDGSRDGYTF.

This chain joins TRBV6-1 and TRBJ2-2; TRBD2 matches at 9 bases. The CDR3 runs 15 residues. Per the germline V gene, CDR1 is MNHNS and CDR2 is SASEGT. Unmatched junction bases numbered 1, after V lost 1 base and J lost 4 bases. The CDR3 bases are TGTGCCAGCAGTGAAGTGCGGGAGGGCACCGGGGAGCTGTTTTTT. Translation: CASSEVREGTGELFF.

The chain employs TRBV6-4 and TRBJ1-1, with D perhaps TRBD1 (5 bases). Germline assignment: CDR1 MRHNA and CDR2 SNTAGT. CDR3 length: 13 amino acids. The V gene lost 3 bases and the J gene lost 5 bases, with 10 bases spanning the gap. CDR3 loop: CASSESGGTEAFF. CDR3 DNA: TGTGCCAGCAGTGAATCGGGGGGGACTGAAGCTTTCTTT.

The chain is built from TRBV6-2 or TRBV6-3 and TRBJ2-1; D uncertain. The CDR3 is 14 residues long. The germline CDR1 and CDR2 sequences are MNHEY and SVGEGT. V dropped 4 bases and J dropped 4 bases, with 11 bases sitting between them. CDR3 DNA: TGTGCCAGCAGTTGGGCAGGCCCTTACAATGAGCAGTTCTTC. It codes for CASSWAGPYNEQFF.

The J gene is TRBJ2-2, the V gene TRBV7-6; perhaps TRBD1 as D (6 bases). Germline CDR1 is SGHVS and CDR2 is FNYEAQ. The CDR3 sequence is 14 residues long. V dropped 8 bases and J dropped 0 bases, with 10 bases sitting between them. Here the CDR3 reads CASGTGSNTGELFF. The CDR3 DNA sequence: TGTGCCAGCGGCACAGGGTCGAACACCGGGGAGCTGTTTTTT.

The J gene is TRBJ2-1, the V gene TRBV9, with TRBD1 as a possible D gene (6 bases). The germline V and J ends were trimmed by 0 bases and 0 bases, with 13 bases remaining between them. This CDR3 has 17 amino acids. The germline CDR1 and CDR2 sequences are SGDLS and YYNGEE. The CDR3 loop reads CASSVVGGTSSYNEQFF. DNA of the CDR3: TGTGCCAGCAGCGTAGTAGGGGGAACAAGCTCCTACAATGAGCAGTTCTTC.

V and J are TRBV19 and TRBJ1-1, with D possibly being TRBD1 (6 bases). The V gene's germline CDR1 is LNHDA and CDR2 SQIVND (reference sequence). The V gene lost 6 bases and the J gene lost 10 bases, with 15 bases spanning the gap. The CDR3 is made up of 12 amino acids. The CDR3 nucleotides read TGTGCCAGTAGAGGGGGGGGCCCAGGAGCTTTCTTT. Its translation is CASRGGGPGAFF.

V usage is TRBV5-1 and J usage is TRBJ2-3, with D unresolved. Germline CDR1 is SGHRS and CDR2 is YFSETQ. The CDR3 runs to 14 residues. With 4 bases removed from V and 6 bases from J, the gap between germline ends came to 15 bases. This chain's CDR3 is CASSVGGKVDTQYF. The DNA of the CDR3 is TGCGCCAGCAGCGTCGGCGGAAAGGTTGATACGCAGTATTTT.

The rearrangement joins TRBV9 to TRBJ2-6; TRBD2 agrees at 11 bases. The germline CDR1 and CDR2 sequences are SGDLS and YYNGEE. V was pared by 0 bases and J by 4 bases, with 15 bases of the junction left unmatched. The CDR3 has 21 residues. CDR3 bases: TGTGCCAGCAGCGTAGCGGCGACTAGCGGGATTAAATGGGTGGGGGCCAACGTCCTGACTTTC. Amino acids: CASSVAATSGIKWVGANVLTF.